This T cell receptor beta chain originates from a study of T cells after yellow fever vaccination. One entry per CDR3 protein results from TCRdb running MiXCR on the 5' RACE reads. The sample has 450,000 to 650,000 distinct CDR3 sequences, 21% seen once. The TCR was taken from a man aged 18 to 30 who received the YFV17D yellow fever vaccine. Sample: PBMCs, taken 21 days after the first yellow fever vaccination.

This CDR3 reads CASSETGVQPQHF. The CDR3 DNA reads as TGTGCCAGCAGCGAAACAGGGGTTCAGCCCCAGCATTTT. This chain uses TRBV7-2 with TRBJ1-5; 7 bases align to TRBD1. This CDR3 is 13 amino acids long. V gave up 5 bases and J gave up 6 bases; unmatched junction bases: 4. The germline V gene has CDR1 SGHTA and CDR2 FQGNSA.